This note documents a single TCR beta chain sequence. Antigen: not known. This record comes from a study of OX40 agonist ivuxolimab in advanced cancers. In the study overall: Dose-escalation patients had hepatocellular carcinoma, melanoma, renal cell or head and neck cancer. Notes on the study in general: Fewer expanded clones were found on average in CD4+ than in CD8+ T cells.

Sequencing used immunoSEQ multiplex PCR; TCRdb keeps in-frame clones, though not all of them. The sample yields 13,000 or so clones, about 80% seen once. CDR3 length: 15 amino acids. V lost 0 bases, J lost 5 bases, and 11 bases lay in between. Germline CDR1 is LNHDA and CDR2 is SQIVND (reference sequence). The V gene is TRBV19, the J gene TRBJ1-5; possible D gene TRBD1, 5 bases. Sequencing used CD4+ or CD8+ T cells sorted from blood, obtained in a trial of the OX40 agonist ivuxolimab. The origin of this receptor is an adult with an advanced solid tumor such as melanoma, head and neck, liver or kidney cancer. Here the CDR3 DNA reads TGTGCCAGTAGTATAGATTGGGGCCGACATCAGCCCCAGCATTTT. Its protein product is CASSIDWGRHQPQHF.